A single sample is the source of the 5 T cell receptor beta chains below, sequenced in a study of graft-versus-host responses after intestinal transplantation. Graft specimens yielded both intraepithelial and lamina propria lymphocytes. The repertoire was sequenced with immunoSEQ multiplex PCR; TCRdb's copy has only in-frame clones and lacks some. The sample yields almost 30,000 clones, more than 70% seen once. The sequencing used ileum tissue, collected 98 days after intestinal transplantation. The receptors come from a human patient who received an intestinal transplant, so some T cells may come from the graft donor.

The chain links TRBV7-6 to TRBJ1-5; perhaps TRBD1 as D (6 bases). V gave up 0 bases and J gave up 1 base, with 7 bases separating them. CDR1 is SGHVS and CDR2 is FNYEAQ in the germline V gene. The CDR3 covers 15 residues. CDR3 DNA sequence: TGTGCCAGCAGCTTAGCGGGGGGCAGCAATCAGCCCCAGCATTTT. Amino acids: CASSLAGGSNQPQHF.

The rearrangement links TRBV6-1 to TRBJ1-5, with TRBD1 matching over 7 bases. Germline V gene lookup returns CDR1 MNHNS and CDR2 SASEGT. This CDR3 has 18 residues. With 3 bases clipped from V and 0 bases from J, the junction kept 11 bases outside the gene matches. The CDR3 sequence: CASSDPWTGAYSNQPQHF. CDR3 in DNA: TGTGCCAGCAGTGACCCGTGGACAGGAGCGTATAGCAATCAGCCCCAGCATTTT.

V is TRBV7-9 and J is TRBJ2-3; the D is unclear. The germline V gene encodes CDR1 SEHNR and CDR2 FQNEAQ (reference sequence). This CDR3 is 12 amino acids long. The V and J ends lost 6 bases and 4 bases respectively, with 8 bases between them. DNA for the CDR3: TGTGCCAGCAGGCGGTTATCAGATACGCAGTATTTT. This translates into CASRRLSDTQYF.

The CDR3 sequence is CAWSPGYSNQPQHF. The CDR3 DNA reads TGTGCCTGGAGTCCAGGCTATAGCAATCAGCCCCAGCATTTT. The chain uses TRBV30 and TRBJ1-5; D gene uncertain. The germline V gene encodes CDR1 GTSNPN and CDR2 SVGIG (reference sequence). V dropped 2 bases and J dropped 0 bases, with 8 bases sitting between them. The CDR3 is 14 residues long.

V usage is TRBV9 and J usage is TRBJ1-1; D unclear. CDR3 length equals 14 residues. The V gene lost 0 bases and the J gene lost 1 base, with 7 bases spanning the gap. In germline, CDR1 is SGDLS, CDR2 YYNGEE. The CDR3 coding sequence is TGTGCCAGCAGCGTAGAGGTCCGGAACACTGAAGCTTTCTTT. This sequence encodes CASSVEVRNTEAFF. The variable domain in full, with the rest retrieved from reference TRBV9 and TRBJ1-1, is DSGVTQTPKHLITATGQRVTLRCSPRSGDLSVYWYQQSLDQGLQFLIQYYNGEERAKGNILERFSAQQFPDLHSELNLSSLELGDSALYFCASSVEVRNTEAFFGQGTRLTVV.